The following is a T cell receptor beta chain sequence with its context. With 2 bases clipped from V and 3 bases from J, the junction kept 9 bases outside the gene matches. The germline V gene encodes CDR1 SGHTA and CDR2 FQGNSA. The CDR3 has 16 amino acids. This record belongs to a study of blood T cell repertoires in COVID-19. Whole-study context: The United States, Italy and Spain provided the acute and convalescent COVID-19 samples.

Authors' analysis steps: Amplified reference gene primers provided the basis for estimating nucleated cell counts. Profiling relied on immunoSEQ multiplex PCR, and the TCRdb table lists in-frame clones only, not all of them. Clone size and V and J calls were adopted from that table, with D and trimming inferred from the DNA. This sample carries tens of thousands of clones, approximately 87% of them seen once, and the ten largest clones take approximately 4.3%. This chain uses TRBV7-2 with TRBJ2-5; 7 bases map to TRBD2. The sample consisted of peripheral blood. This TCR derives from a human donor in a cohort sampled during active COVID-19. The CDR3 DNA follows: TGTGCCAGCAGCTTAAAAGGTGGGAGGGTAAAAGAGACCCAGTACTTC. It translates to CASSLKGGRVKETQYF.